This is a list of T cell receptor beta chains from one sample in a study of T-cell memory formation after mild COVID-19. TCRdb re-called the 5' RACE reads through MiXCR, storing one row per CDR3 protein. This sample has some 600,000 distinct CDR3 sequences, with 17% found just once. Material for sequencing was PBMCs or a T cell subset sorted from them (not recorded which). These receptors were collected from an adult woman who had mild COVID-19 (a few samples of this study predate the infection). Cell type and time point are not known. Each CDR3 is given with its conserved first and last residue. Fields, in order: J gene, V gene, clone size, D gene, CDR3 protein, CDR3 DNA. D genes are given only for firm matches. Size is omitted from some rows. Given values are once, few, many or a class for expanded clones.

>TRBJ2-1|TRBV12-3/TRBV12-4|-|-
CASSSGAGEQFF
TGTGCCAGCAGTTCTGGGGCCGGGGAGCAGTTCTTC
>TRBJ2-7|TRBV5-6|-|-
CASSLVGGGNYEQYF
TGTGCCAGCAGCTTGGTAGGGGGCGGGAATTACGAGCAGTACTTC
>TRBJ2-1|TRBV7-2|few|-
CASSLALGGSGQSSYNEQFF
TGTGCCAGCAGCTTAGCCCTAGGGGGTAGCGGGCAGAGCTCCTACAATGAGCAGTTCTTC
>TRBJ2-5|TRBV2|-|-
CASSVRRSAETQYF
TGTGCCAGCAGTGTCAGGCGGAGCGCAGAGACCCAGTACTTC
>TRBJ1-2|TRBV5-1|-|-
CASSPDGRYGYTF
TGCGCCAGCAGCCCCGACGGCCGCTATGGCTACACCTTC
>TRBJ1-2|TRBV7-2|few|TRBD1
CASSPRQGNRDYGYTF
TGTGCCAGCAGCCCCCGACAGGGGAACCGTGACTATGGCTACACCTTC
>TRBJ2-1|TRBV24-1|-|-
CATSDFVPTKGEVNEQFF
TGTGCCACCAGTGATTTCGTGCCTACAAAGGGGGAAGTCAATGAGCAGTTCTTC
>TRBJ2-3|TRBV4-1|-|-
CASSQGIAYSSTDTQYF
TGCGCCAGCAGCCAAGGTATTGCCTATTCTAGCACAGATACGCAGTATTTT
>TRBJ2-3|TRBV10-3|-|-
CAISGPGAGTRGTDTQYF
TGTGCCATCAGTGGCCCGGGGGCCGGCACTAGGGGCACAGATACGCAGTATTTT
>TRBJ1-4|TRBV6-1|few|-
CASNSGTENEKLFF
TGTGCCAGCAACTCCGGGACGGAGAATGAAAAACTGTTTTTT
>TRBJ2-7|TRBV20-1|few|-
CSAQGEGSYEQYF
TGCAGTGCTCAGGGGGAGGGATCCTACGAGCAGTACTTC
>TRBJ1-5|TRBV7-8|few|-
CASSSRTVPSNQPQHF
TGTGCCAGCAGCTCACGAACAGTCCCTAGCAATCAGCCCCAGCATTTT
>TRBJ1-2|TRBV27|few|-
CASSPIPGVVLGYTF
TGTGCCAGCAGCCCCATTCCGGGGGTCGTACTCGGCTACACCTTC
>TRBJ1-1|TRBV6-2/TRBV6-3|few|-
CASTPKETEAFF
TGTGCCAGCACTCCAAAGGAGACTGAAGCTTTCTTT
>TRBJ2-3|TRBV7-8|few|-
CASSLVRWRTDTQYF
TGTGCCAGCAGCTTAGTACGGTGGAGGACAGATACGCAGTATTTT
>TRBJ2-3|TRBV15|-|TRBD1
CATSRPGQGGDTQYF
TGTGCCACCAGCAGACCGGGACAGGGTGGGGATACGCAGTATTTT
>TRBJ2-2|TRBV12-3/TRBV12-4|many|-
CASSLRGQGGTGELFF
TGTGCCAGCAGTTTAAGGGGCCAAGGGGGCACCGGGGAGCTGTTTTTT
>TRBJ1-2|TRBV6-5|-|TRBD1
CASNPDRGGIYGYTF
TGTGCCAGCAACCCTGACAGGGGTGGGATCTATGGCTACACCTTC
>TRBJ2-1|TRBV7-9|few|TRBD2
CASSVSGRDYNEQFF
TGTGCCAGCAGCGTGAGCGGGAGGGATTACAATGAGCAGTTCTTC
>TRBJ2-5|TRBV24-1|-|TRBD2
CATSVSGEGQETQYF
TGTGCCACCAGTGTATCCGGGGAGGGCCAAGAGACCCAGTACTTC
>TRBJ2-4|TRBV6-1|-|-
CASSEGRQVFNIQYF
TGTGCCAGCAGTGAAGGGCGACAAGTTTTCAACATTCAGTACTTC
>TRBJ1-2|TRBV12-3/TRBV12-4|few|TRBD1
CAITALGQGAYYGYTF
TGTGCCATCACTGCCCTCGGACAGGGGGCGTACTATGGCTACACCTTC
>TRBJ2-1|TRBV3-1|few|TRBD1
CASSQDARLRGLKFF
TGTGCCAGCAGCCAGGATGCCCGTCTCAGGGGGCTTAAGTTCTTC
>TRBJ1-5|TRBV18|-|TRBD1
CASSPGTAGAPQHF
TGTGCCAGCTCACCGGGGACAGCCGGTGCGCCCCAGCATTTT
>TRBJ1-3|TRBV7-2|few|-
CASSSRTGAEGNTIYF
TGTGCCAGCAGCTCAAGAACGGGGGCGGAAGGAAACACCATATATTTT
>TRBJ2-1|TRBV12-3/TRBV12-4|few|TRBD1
CASSLALDRGLNNEQFF
TGTGCCAGCAGTTTAGCGCTAGACAGGGGCCTAAACAATGAGCAGTTCTTC
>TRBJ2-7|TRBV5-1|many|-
CASRFGSGAGDYEQYF
TGCGCCAGCAGATTTGGGTCGGGCGCTGGGGACTACGAGCAGTACTTC
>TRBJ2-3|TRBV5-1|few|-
CASSLAAFSGTDTQYF
TGCGCCAGCAGCTTGGCTGCTTTCTCGGGCACAGATACGCAGTATTTT
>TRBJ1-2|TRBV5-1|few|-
CASSLDRDSYGYTF
TGCGCCAGCAGCTTGGACAGGGATTCCTATGGCTACACCTTC
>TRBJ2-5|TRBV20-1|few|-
CSARIQGGGETQYF
TGCAGTGCTAGAATCCAGGGAGGGGGAGAGACCCAGTACTTC